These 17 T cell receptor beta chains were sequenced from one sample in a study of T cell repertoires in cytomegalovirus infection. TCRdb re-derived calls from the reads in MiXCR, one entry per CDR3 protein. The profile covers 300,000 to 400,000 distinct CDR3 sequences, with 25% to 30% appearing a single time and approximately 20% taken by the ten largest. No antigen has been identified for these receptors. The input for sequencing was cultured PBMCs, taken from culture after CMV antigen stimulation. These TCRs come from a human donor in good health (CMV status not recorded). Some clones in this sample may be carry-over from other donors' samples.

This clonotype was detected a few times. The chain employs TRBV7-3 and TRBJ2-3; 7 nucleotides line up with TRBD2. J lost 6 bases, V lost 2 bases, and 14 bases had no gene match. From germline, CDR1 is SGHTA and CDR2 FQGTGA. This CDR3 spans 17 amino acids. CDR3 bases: TGTGCCAGCAGCTTACGGCTAGCGGCCGTAGGAGCCGATACGCAGTATTTT. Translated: CASSLRLAAVGADTQYF.

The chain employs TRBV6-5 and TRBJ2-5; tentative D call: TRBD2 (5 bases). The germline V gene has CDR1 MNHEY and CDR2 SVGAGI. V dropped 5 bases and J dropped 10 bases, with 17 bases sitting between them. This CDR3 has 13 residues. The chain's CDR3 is CASSLGPLRDQYF. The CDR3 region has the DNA TGTGCCAGCAGTCTCGGACCATTACGGGACCAGTACTTC.

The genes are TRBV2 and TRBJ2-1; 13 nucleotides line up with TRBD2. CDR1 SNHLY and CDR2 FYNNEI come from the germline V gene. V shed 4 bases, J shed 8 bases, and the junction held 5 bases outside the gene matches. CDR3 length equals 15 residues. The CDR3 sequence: CASSGGLAGVYEQFF. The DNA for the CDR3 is TGTGCCAGCAGTGGCGGACTAGCGGGAGTGTATGAGCAGTTCTTC.

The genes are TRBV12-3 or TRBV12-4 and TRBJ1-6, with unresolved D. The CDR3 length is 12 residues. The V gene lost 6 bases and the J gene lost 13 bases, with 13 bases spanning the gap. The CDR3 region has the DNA TGTGCCAGCAGCACAATCGGGAGGCCCCTCCACTTT. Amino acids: CASSTIGRPLHF.

The CDR3 DNA is TGTGCCAGCAGTTTATTAGTTGCGACAAGTCCAGATACGCAGTATTTT. Its protein is CASSLLVATSPDTQYF. J is TRBJ2-3 and V is TRBV27; D is uncertain. The CDR3 consists of 16 residues. CDR1 MNHEY and CDR2 SMNVEV come from the germline V gene (reference sequence). V was trimmed by 1 base and J by 4 bases, leaving 15 bases between them.

CDR3 nucleotide sequence: TGTGCCAGCAGTTACTTTCCCGGACAGGGGGGCGATCCACCCCTCCACTTT. As protein: CASSYFPGQGGDPPLHF. V is TRBV6-6 and J is TRBJ1-6; 10 nucleotides line up with TRBD1. The CDR3 runs 17 residues. Looked up from germline, CDR1 is MNHNY and CDR2 is SVGAGI (reference sequence). The V gene end was trimmed by 1 base and the J gene end by 11 bases; junction bases not matched to a gene: 11.

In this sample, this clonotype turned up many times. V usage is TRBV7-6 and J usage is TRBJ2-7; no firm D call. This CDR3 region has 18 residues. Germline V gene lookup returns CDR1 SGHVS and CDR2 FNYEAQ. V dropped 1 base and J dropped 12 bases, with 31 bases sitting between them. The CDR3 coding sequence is TGTGCCAGCAGCTTAGAAGGCATTCCGAGCCCCTACGTCCAAGGAGTGTACTTC. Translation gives CASSLEGIPSPYVQGVYF.

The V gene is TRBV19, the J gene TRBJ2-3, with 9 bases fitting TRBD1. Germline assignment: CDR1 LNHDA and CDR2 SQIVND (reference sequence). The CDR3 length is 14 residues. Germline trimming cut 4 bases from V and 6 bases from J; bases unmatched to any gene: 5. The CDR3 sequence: CASSRTGAVDTQYF. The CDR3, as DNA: TGTGCCAGTAGTAGGACAGGGGCTGTGGATACGCAGTATTTT.

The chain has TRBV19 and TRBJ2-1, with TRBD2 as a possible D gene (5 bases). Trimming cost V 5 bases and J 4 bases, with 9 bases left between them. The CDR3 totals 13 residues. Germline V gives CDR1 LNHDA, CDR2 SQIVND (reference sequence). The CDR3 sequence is CASSFSEYNEQFF. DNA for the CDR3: TGTGCCAGTAGTTTTAGCGAGTACAATGAGCAGTTCTTC.

CDR3 coding DNA: TGTGCCAGCAGTTTACCAGGGCTGAACACTGAAGCTTTCTTT. Its translation is CASSLPGLNTEAFF. V and J are TRBV12-3 or TRBV12-4 and TRBJ1-1, with a weak D call TRBD1 (5 bases). CDR3 length: 14 residues. V was cut by 2 bases and J by 0 bases, with 7 bases left in between.

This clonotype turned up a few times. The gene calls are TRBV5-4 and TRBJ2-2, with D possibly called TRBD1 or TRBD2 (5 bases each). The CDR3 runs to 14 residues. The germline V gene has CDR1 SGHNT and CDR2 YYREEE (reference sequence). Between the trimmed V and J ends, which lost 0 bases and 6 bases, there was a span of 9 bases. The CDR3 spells CASSLAGRPGELFF. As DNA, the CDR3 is TGTGCCAGCAGCTTGGCGGGGCGACCCGGGGAGCTGTTTTTT.

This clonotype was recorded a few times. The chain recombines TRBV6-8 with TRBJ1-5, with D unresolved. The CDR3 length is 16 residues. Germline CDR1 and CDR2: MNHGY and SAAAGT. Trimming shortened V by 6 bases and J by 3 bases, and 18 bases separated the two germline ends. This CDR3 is CASSRMGPPFNQPQHF. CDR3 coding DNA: TGTGCCAGCAGCCGAATGGGCCCTCCTTTCAATCAGCCCCAGCATTTT.

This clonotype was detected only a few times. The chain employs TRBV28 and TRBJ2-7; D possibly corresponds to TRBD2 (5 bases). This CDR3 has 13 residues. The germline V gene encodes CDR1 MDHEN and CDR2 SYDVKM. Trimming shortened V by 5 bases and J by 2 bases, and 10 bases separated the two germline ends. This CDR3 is CASSSGPTYEQYF. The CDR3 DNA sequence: TGTGCCAGCAGTAGCGGTCCCACCTACGAGCAGTACTTC.

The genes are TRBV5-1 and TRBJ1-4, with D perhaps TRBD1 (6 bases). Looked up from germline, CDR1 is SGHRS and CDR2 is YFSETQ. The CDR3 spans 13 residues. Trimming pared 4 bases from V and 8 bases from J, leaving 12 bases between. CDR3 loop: CASSDGTPEKLFF. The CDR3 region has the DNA TGCGCCAGCAGCGACGGGACACCCGAAAAACTGTTTTTT. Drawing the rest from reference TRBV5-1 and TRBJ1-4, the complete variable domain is KAGVTQTPRYLIKTRGQQVTLSCSPISGHRSVSWYQQTPGQGLQFLFEYFSETQRNKGNFPGRFSGRQFSNSRSEMNVSTLELGDSALYLCASSDGTPEKLFFGSGTQLSVL.

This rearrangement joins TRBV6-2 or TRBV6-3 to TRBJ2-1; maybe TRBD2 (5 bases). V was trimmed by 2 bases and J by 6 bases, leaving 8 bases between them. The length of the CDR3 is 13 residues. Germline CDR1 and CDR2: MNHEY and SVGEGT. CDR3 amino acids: CASSYPGINEQFF. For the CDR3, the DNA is TGTGCCAGCAGTTACCCGGGGATCAATGAGCAGTTCTTC.

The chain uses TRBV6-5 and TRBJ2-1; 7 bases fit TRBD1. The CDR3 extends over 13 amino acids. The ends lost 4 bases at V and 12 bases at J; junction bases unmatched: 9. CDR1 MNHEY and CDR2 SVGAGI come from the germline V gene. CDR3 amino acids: CASSLDRELGQFF. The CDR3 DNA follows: TGTGCCAGCAGTTTAGACAGGGAACTGGGGCAGTTCTTC.

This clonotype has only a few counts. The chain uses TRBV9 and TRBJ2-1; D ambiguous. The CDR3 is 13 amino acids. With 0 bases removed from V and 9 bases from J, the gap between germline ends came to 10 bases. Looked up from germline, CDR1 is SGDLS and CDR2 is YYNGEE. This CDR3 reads CASSVVNRGEQFF. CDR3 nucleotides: TGTGCCAGCAGCGTAGTAAACCGCGGTGAGCAGTTCTTC.